Presented here are 9 T cell receptor beta chains from one specimen sequenced in a study of CD8 T cells in ankylosing spondylitis (dated by TCRdb to the late 2010s). Libraries came from 5' RACE. The sample was run on an Illumina HiSeq 2500. TCRdb's own reprocessing of the public reads used fastp at Q25 and MiXCR and kept productive beta chains. Rows with a matching CDR3 protein are joined into one entry that keeps the most common DNA and genes. The sample data list about 69,000 distinct CDR3 sequences, and approximately 5% of these were observed just once. The top ten hold about 2.2% of the sample. Material for sequencing was blood, either unsorted or a sorted T cell fraction (not recorded which). Every receptor here comes from a male donor with ankylosing spondylitis or in good health (not recorded which).

This clonotype was picked up many times. The genes are TRBV28 and TRBJ2-6, with 8 bases lining up with TRBD1. The V segment lost 8 bases and the J segment 0 bases; nucleotides outside the gene matches: 12. This CDR3 is 18 amino acids long. Germline V gives CDR1 MDHEN, CDR2 SYDVKM. CDR3 region: CASGGQQGDVSGANVLTF. As DNA, the CDR3 is TGTGCCAGCGGCGGCCAACAGGGGGATGTCTCTGGGGCCAACGTCCTGACTTTC.

There are many counts of this clonotype. This rearrangement joins TRBV15 to TRBJ2-3, with 7 bases fitting TRBD1. After removal of 2 bases from V and 2 bases from J, the junction contained 7 bases not matched to a gene. This CDR3 has 16 residues. Germline V gene sequence: CDR1 LNHNV, CDR2 YYDKDF (reference sequence). CDR3 nucleotides: TGTGCCACCAGCAGACGGGACAGTTCCTACACAGATACGCAGTATTTT. This encodes CATSRRDSSYTDTQYF.

This clonotype came up many times. V gene TRBV10-3 combines with J gene TRBJ2-7; possibly TRBD1 or TRBD2 for D (5 bases each). The CDR3 has 14 residues. V was shortened by 3 bases and J by 1 base, with 10 bases between the two germline ends. Germline V gene lookup returns CDR1 ENHRY and CDR2 SYGVKD. The chain's CDR3 is CAISETGLSYEQYF. The CDR3 DNA is TGTGCCATCAGTGAAACGGGGCTTTCCTACGAGCAGTACTTC.

This clonotype has ten or more counts. This CDR3 reads CASRSSYEQYF. In DNA form, the CDR3 reads TGTGCCAGCAGGAGCTCCTACGAGCAGTACTTC. The chain couples TRBV6-5 to TRBJ2-7; D unclear. This CDR3 contains 11 residues. Germline V lookup: CDR1 MNHEY, CDR2 SVGAGI. V was clipped by 6 bases and J by 0 bases, with 3 bases between them.

This clonotype occurred a few times. This rearrangement joins TRBV27 to TRBJ2-3; possibly TRBD1 or TRBD2 for D (7 bases each). V lost 5 bases, J lost 6 bases, and 15 bases lay in between. This CDR3 region has 14 residues. CDR1 is MNHEY and CDR2 is SMNVEV in the germline V gene (reference sequence). The DNA for the CDR3 is TGTGCCAGCAGTCCGGGGGGCAGGGGGGATACGCAGTATTTT. Encoded protein: CASSPGGRGDTQYF.

Details on this clonotype: A read error is possible here, since a much larger clone lies one base away. The genes are TRBV5-1 and TRBJ2-1; TRBD1 agrees at 11 bases. Per germline, CDR1 SGHRS and CDR2 YFSETQ. The CDR3 is 15 residues long. CDR3 in amino acids: CSSSNRDRGGNEQFF. CDR3 nucleotides: TGCTCCAGCAGCAACCGGGACAGGGGGGGGAATGAGCAGTTCTTC.

This clonotype appeared many times. The J gene is TRBJ2-5, the V gene TRBV6-1; D is undetermined. V was clipped by 4 bases and J by 1 base, with 7 bases between them. Germline V gene lookup returns CDR1 MNHNS and CDR2 SASEGT. This CDR3 comprises 13 residues. CDR3 residues: CASSASAQETQYF. CDR3 in DNA: TGTGCCAGCAGTGCGTCAGCCCAAGAGACCCAGTACTTC.

This clonotype was observed many times. The chain recombines TRBV11-2 with TRBJ1-1, with a tentative D call TRBD1 (5 bases). The CDR3 covers 15 residues. Deletions cut 1 base from V and 5 bases from J, with 14 bases between. Per the germline V gene, CDR1 is SGHAT and CDR2 is FQNNGV. The CDR3 reads CASSLGGARGTEAFF. As DNA, the CDR3 is TGTGCCAGCAGCTTAGGAGGGGCGAGGGGAACTGAAGCTTTCTTT.

The chain recombines TRBV7-8 with TRBJ1-5, with D maybe TRBD1 (5 bases). In germline, CDR1 is SGHVS, CDR2 FQNEAQ. Trimming stripped 9 bases from V and 1 base from J, with 10 bases between. The CDR3 consists of 13 residues. CDR3 nucleotides: TGTGCCAGTTCCGGGGGAAGCAATCAGCCCCAGCATTTT. This codes for CASSGGSNQPQHF.